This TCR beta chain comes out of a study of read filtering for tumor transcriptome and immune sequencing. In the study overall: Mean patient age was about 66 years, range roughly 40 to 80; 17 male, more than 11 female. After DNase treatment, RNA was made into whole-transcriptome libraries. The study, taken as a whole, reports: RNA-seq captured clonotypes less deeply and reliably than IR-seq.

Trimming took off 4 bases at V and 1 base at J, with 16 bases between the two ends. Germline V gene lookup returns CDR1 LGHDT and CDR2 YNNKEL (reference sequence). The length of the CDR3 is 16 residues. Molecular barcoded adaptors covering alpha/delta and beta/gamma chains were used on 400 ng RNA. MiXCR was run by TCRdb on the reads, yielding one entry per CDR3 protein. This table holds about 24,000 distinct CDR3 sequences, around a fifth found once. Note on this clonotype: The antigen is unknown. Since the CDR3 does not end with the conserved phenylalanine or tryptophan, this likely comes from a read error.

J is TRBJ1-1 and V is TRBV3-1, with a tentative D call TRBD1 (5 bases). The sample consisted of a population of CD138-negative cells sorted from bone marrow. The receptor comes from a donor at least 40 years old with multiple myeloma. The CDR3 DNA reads TGTGCCAGCAGCCCGACGGGACGGGGCAAGAACACTGAAGCTTTCCTT. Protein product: CASSPTGRGKNTEAFL.